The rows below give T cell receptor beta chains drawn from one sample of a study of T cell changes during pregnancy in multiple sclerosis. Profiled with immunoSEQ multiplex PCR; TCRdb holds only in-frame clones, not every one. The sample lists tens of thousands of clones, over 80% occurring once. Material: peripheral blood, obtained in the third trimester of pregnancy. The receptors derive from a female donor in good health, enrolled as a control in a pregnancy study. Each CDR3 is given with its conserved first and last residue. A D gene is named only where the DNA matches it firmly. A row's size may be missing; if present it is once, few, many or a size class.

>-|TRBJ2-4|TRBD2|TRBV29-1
TGCAGCTCTTTAGCGGGAGGGCCGGGAGAAAACATTCAGTACTTC
CSSLAGGPGENIQYF
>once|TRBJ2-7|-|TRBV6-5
TGTGCCAGCCGGAGCAGAAACTACGAGCAGTACTTC
CASRSRNYEQYF
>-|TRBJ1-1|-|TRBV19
TGTGCCAGTAGCTCACAGGGCGGCACTGAAGCTTTCTTT
CASSSQGGTEAFF
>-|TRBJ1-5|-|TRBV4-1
TGCGCCAGCAGCTTTAACCTAGGCGGTAGCAATCAGCCCCAGCATTTT
CASSFNLGGSNQPQHF
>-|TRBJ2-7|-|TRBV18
TGTGCCAGCTCACCAAGCGGACAGATCAGCTCCTACGAGCAGTACTTC
CASSPSGQISSYEQYF
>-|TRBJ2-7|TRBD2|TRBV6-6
TGTGCCAGCAGCCCAGCCCGGGACTACCGTATGTACGAGCAGTACTTC
CASSPARDYRMYEQYF
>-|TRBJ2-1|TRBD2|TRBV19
TGTGCCAGCTCTAGCGGGGACTCCTACAATGAGCAGTTCTTC
CASSSGDSYNEQFF
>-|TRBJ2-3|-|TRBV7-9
TGTGCCAGCAGCTTGGAGGGGAGGACAGATACGCAGTATTTT
CASSLEGRTDTQYF
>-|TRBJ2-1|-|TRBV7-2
TGTGCCAGCAGCTCTCAGGGTTACAGGAATGAGCAGTTCTTC
CASSSQGYRNEQFF
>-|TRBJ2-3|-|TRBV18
TGTGCCAGCTCACCACCGAGCCCAGATACGCAGTATTTT
CASSPPSPDTQYF
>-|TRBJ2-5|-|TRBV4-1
TGCGCCAGCAGCCAGGGACATGAAGAGACCCAGTACTTC
CASSQGHEETQYF
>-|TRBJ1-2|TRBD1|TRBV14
TGTGCCAGCAGCCAAGTCCTGGTGACCCTTGGCTCGCACAGGGGATCCTATGGCTACACCTTC
CASSQVLVTLGSHRGSYGYTF
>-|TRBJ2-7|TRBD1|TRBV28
TGTGCCAGCAGTTTCGGGGACAGGAGCTCCTACGAGCAGTACTTC
CASSFGDRSSYEQYF
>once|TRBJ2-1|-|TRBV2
TGTGCCAGCAGTGCGGCCGGGGATGAGCAGTTCTTC
CASSAAGDEQFF
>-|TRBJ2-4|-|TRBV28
TGTGCCAGCAGTTTTGGTCTACAGGGAGCCAAAAACATTCAGTACTTC
CASSFGLQGAKNIQYF
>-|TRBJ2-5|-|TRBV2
TGTGCCAGCAGCCCCGGACAAGGGGAGACCCAGTACTTC
CASSPGQGETQYF
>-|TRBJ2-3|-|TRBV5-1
TGCGCCAGCAGCTTGGTAGCCGGAAGTAGCACAGATACGCAGTATTTT
CASSLVAGSSTDTQYF
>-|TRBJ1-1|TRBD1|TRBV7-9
TGTGCCAGCAGCTTAGACGGGACAGGGGGTGGGGCTTTCTTT
CASSLDGTGGGAFF
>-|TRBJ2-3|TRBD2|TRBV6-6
TGTGCCAGCAGACTAGCGGGGGGCTCAGATACGCAGTATTTT
CASRLAGGSDTQYF
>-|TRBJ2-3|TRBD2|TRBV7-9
TGTGCCAGCAGCCCTTCTGCGGGAGATCTTGGAGATACGCAGTATTTT
CASSPSAGDLGDTQYF
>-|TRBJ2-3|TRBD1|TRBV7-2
TGTGCCAGCAGCTTAGAAGGGACAGATACGCGGTATTTT
CASSLEGTDTRYF
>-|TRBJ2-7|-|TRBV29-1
TGCAGCGTTTTAAAGCGCCACGAGCAGTACTTC
CSVLKRHEQYF
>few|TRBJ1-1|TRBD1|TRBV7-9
TGTGCCAGCAGCTCCTCGGACAGGGGGGTGGGCACTGAAGCTTTCTTT
CASSSSDRGVGTEAFF
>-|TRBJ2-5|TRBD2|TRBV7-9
TGTGCCAGCAGCTTGGGAGGGGTAGAGACCCAGTACTTC
CASSLGGVETQYF
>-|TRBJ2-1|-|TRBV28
TGTGCCAGCAGTTTCGTTAGCCGGTACAATGAGCAGTTCTTC
CASSFVSRYNEQFF
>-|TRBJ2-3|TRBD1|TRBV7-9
TGTGCCAGCAGCTCCCGGACAGGGAGGATAGATACGCAGTATTTT
CASSSRTGRIDTQYF
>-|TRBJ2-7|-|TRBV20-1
TGCAGTGCTAGACTAGTGTACGAGCAGTACTTC
CSARLVYEQYF
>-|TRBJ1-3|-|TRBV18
TGTGCCAGCTCTCAAAATCGAGGAAACTCTGGAAACACCATATATTTT
CASSQNRGNSGNTIYF
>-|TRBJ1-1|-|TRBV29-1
TGCAGCGTTGATAGCGTGGGCACTGAAGCTTTCTTT
CSVDSVGTEAFF
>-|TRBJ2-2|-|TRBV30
TGTGCCTGGAGTGTACCAGAACAGATGCATACCGGGGAGCTGTTTTTT
CAWSVPEQMHTGELFF
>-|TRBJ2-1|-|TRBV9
TGTGCCAGCAGCGTAGTATTCAATGAGCAGTTCTTC
CASSVVFNEQFF
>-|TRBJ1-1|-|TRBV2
TGTGCCACCACCGTAGGGGGGGGTATCACTGAAGCTTTCTTT
CATTVGGGITEAFF